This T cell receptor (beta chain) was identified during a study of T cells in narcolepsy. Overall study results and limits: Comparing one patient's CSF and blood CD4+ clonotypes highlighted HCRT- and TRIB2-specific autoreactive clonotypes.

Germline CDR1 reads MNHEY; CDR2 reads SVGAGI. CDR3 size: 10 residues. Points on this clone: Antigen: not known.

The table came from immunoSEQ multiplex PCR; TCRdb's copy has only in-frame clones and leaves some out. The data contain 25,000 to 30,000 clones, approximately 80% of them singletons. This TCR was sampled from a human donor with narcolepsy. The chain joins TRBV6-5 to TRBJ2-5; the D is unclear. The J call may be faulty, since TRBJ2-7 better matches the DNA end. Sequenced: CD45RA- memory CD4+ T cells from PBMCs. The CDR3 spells CASRPYEQYF. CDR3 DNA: TGTGCCAGCAGACCCTACGAGCAGTACTTC.